Presented here are 14 T cell receptor beta chains from one specimen sequenced in a study of shared clonotypes between healthy human individuals. Here immunoSEQ multiplex PCR was the method, and the copy in TCRdb shows in-frame clones only, minus some. The data contain some 490,000 clones, over 70% of them singletons. The sample consisted of PBMCs. These receptors were collected from a middle-aged woman in good health. Some clones in this sample may be carry-over from other donors' samples.

V and J are TRBV5-6 and TRBJ2-5; D uncertain. The germline gives CDR1 SGHDT, CDR2 YYEEEE. This CDR3 comprises 15 residues. With 1 base removed from V and 5 bases from J, the gap between germline ends came to 15 bases. The CDR3 nucleotides are TGTGCCAGCAGCTTGAATTTCTGGGTTTCGGAGACCCAGTACTTC. Translation gives CASSLNFWVSETQYF.

CDR3 DNA sequence: TGTGCCAGCAGATCCTGGGACTTCGGCAATGAGCAGTTCTTC. Protein product: CASRSWDFGNEQFF. The chain links TRBV6-1 to TRBJ2-1; D may be TRBD2 (6 bases). The CDR3 loop spans 14 amino acids. Trimming removed 6 bases from V and 6 bases from J, with 15 bases in between. Germline CDR1 MNHNS, CDR2 SASEGT.

This clone was seen only once. The gene calls are TRBV6-1 and TRBJ1-1; 7 bases align to TRBD1. This CDR3 has 15 amino acids. J lost 4 bases, V lost 1 base, and 6 bases had no gene match. Germline CDR1 MNHNS, CDR2 SASEGT. The CDR3 here is CASSEVTGASTEAFF. The CDR3 coding sequence is TGTGCCAGCAGTGAAGTAACAGGGGCGAGCACTGAAGCTTTCTTT.

A word on this clone: A single base separates this from a much larger clone, so it may be a read error. The sample has other DNA sequences that encode this CDR3 too. The chain is built from TRBV6-1 and TRBJ2-1; the match to TRBD2 covers 7 bases. CDR3 length: 16 residues. The germline CDR1 and CDR2 sequences are MNHNS and SASEGT. The CDR3 sequence is CASSESAGRGDNEQFF. The CDR3 DNA follows: TGTGCCAGTAGTGAATCCGCAGGGAGGGGAGACAATGAGCAGTTCTTC.

This clone was picked up one time. This likely traces to a read error, being one base from a far larger clone. This sample includes further DNA sequences coding for the same CDR3. The rearrangement links TRBV5-1 to TRBJ1-1; tentative D call: TRBD1 (5 bases). The germline gives CDR1 SGHRS, CDR2 YFSETQ. The CDR3 extends over 15 amino acids. The DNA of the CDR3 is TGCGCCAGCAGCTTTTGGGCGACAGAGAACACTGAAGCTTTCTTC. Its protein product is CASSFWATENTEAFF.

A note on this clone: This sequence is one base from a far larger clone and is likely a read error. The gene calls are TRBV2 and TRBJ2-7; the D is unclear. The germline V gene has CDR1 SNHLY and CDR2 FYNNEI. This CDR3 comprises 15 residues. V was shortened by 4 bases and J by 0 bases, with 13 bases between the two germline ends. Written as DNA, the CDR3 is TGTGCCAGCAGTGGCCGTTCTACATTCTCCTACGAGCAGTACTTC. It encodes CASSGRSTFSYEQYF. The variable domain in full, completed from reference TRBV2 and TRBJ2-7, reads EPEVTQTPSHQVTQMGQEVILRCVPISNHLYFYWYRQILGQKVEFLVSFYNNEISEKSEIFDDQFSVERPDGSNFTLKIRSTKLEDSAMYFCASSGRSTFSYEQYFGPGTRLTVT.

This sequence joins TRBV5-6 and TRBJ1-4; 8 bases are shared with TRBD1. The CDR3 runs 15 residues. V lost 4 bases to trimming and J lost 7 bases; unmatched junction nucleotides: 9. CDR1 SGHDT and CDR2 YYEEEE come from the germline V gene. The CDR3 protein is CASSPRTGRGEKLFF. In DNA form, the CDR3 reads TGTGCCAGCAGCCCCCGGACAGGGCGGGGTGAAAAACTGTTTTTT.

The rearrangement joins TRBV5-4 to TRBJ2-3; 10 positions agree with TRBD2. The germline CDR1 and CDR2 sequences are SGHNT and YYREEE (reference sequence). With V trimmed by 4 bases and J by 1 base, 6 bases remained unmatched. This CDR3 spans 16 amino acids. The CDR3 here is CASSLVAGGGTDTQYF. The CDR3 nucleotides read TGTGCCAGCAGCCTAGTAGCGGGAGGAGGCACAGATACGCAGTATTTT.

The chain joins TRBV18 to TRBJ1-3; TRBD1 is a possible D gene (5 bases). CDR3 length: 13 residues. Germline V gene data show CDR1 as KGHSH and CDR2 as LQKENI. The CDR3 is CANSGGPGNTIYF. The CDR3 nucleotides are TGTGCTAACTCGGGGGGACCCGGAAACACCATATATTTT.

The chain uses TRBV28 and TRBJ2-3; D is unresolved. V lost 6 bases to trimming and J lost 1 base, with 8 bases between them. This CDR3 spans 13 amino acids. Germline V CDR1 and CDR2: MDHEN, SYDVKM. The CDR3 here is CASSLARTDTQYF. CDR3 DNA sequence: TGTGCCAGCAGCCTCGCTCGCACAGATACGCAGTATTTT.

This clone was found a few times. The chain is built from TRBV19 and TRBJ1-5, with D unresolved. CDR1 LNHDA and CDR2 SQIVND come from the germline V gene (reference sequence). The CDR3 consists of 15 residues. V gave up 6 bases and J gave up 4 bases, with 16 bases separating them. The CDR3 DNA is TGTGCCAGTAGCGGATCGGCGAGATCAAATCAGCCCCAGCATTTT. It yields the protein CASSGSARSNQPQHF.

The rearrangement uses TRBV2 and TRBJ2-7; tentative D call: TRBD1 (7 bases). Germline V gene data show CDR1 as SNHLY and CDR2 as FYNNEI. The CDR3 consists of 13 residues. The V and J ends lost 6 bases and 7 bases respectively, with 16 bases between them. CDR3 amino acids: CASRGGQSLEQYF. DNA of the CDR3: TGTGCCAGCAGGGGGGGACAGTCTTTGGAGCAGTACTTC.

The rearrangement joins TRBV29-1 to TRBJ1-1; TRBD1 is a possible D gene (6 bases). CDR1 and CDR2 from the germline V gene are SQVTM and ANQGSEA. There are 13 residues in the CDR3. With 6 bases removed from V and 6 bases from J, the gap between germline ends came to 17 bases. CDR3 bases: TGCAGCGTAGGGGGTCGGGGTGTTTCTGAAGCTTTCTTT. As protein: CSVGGRGVSEAFF. Using reference TRBV29-1 and TRBJ1-1 for the parts outside the CDR3, the full variable domain is SAVISQKPSRDICQRGTSLTIQCQVDSQVTMMFWYRQQPGQSLTLIATANQGSEATYESGFVIDKFPISRPNLTFSTLTVSNMSPEDSSIYLCSVGGRGVSEAFFGQGTRLTVV.

Comment on this clone: This clone may be a read error of a much larger clone one base away. The chain combines TRBV7-2 with TRBJ2-7, with TRBD2 as a possible D gene (5 bases). The germline V gene has CDR1 SGHTA and CDR2 FQGNSA. The CDR3 spans 14 residues. The CDR3 nucleotides read TGTGCCGGCAGCTTGGGCGGGCGGATATACGAGCAGTACTTC. Protein sequence: CAGSLGGRIYEQYF.